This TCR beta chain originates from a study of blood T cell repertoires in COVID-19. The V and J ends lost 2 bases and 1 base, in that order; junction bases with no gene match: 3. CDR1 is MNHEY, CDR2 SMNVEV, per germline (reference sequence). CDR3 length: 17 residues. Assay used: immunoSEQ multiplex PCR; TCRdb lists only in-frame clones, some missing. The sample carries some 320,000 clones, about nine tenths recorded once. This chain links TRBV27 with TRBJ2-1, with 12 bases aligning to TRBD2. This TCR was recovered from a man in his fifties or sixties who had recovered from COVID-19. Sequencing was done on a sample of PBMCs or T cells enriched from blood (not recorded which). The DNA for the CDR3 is TGTGCCAGCAGTTTACTAGCGGGAGGGAGGTCCTACAATGAGCAGTTCTTC. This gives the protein CASSLLAGGRSYNEQFF.